This T cell receptor beta chain was documented in a study of Graves' ophthalmopathy and Graves' hyperthyroidism. Overall study: Blood was drawn at initial diagnosis, before any treatment. General study results and limits: The 13-signature model separated ophthalmopathy from stable hyperthyroidism at almost 90% sensitivity and roughly 83% specificity.

V lost 1 base, J lost 0 bases, and 17 bases lay in between. Germline assignment: CDR1 SGHTS and CDR2 YDEGEE. The CDR3 totals 19 residues. Investigators amplified TCR beta CDR3 regions from RNA transcripts. The first round was an RT-PCR with HTBI primers, and the second round was a multiplex PCR. TCRdb re-called the multiplex PCR reads through MiXCR, storing one row per CDR3 protein. The sample yields about 700,000 distinct CDR3 sequences, roughly 41% seen once. Diagnosis was based on clinical symptoms, serum thyroxine, TRAb, thyroid ultrasound and orbital computed tomography. Fresh peripheral blood (about 9 ml) yielded the PBMCs. This clonotype was counted at least ten times. What it binds is not known.

The gene calls are TRBV5-8 and TRBJ2-6, with D hard to call. This TCR derives from an adult man with Graves' ophthalmopathy. The sequenced sample consisted of peripheral blood. The CDR3 spells CASSLSPAPFSSGANVLTF. The DNA of the CDR3 is TGTGCCAGCAGCTTGTCCCCAGCCCCGTTTAGCTCTGGGGCCAACGTCCTGACTTTC.